The T cell receptor (beta chain) under discussion was sequenced for a study of PD-1 blockade in classical Hodgkin lymphoma. Time point described: cycle 4 day 1 (C4D1), after more than five weeks of nivolumab. Every patient relapsed after autologous stem cell transplantation, and brentuximab vedotin exposure varied. Germline lookup yields CDR1 DFQATT and CDR2 SNEGSKA (reference sequence). CDR3 length: 11 amino acids. V lost 7 bases to trimming and J lost 1 base, with 4 bases between them. With regard to this clone: Its antigen is currently unknown.

General study points: Patients excluded were those beginning nivolumab under 1 year after ASCT. Those achieving complete response showed baseline diversity like newly diagnosed patients. Significant TCR diversity gains by C4D1 occurred in CD4+ but not CD8+ cells.

TCRdb's copy holds only in-frame clones and misses some; the assay was immunoSEQ multiplex PCR. Among tens of thousands of clones listed, over 75% were seen once. This sequence joins TRBV20-1 and TRBJ2-2; D is unclear. Here the sequenced sample was peripheral blood mononuclear cells (PBMCs), taken before the fourth cycle of nivolumab. This receptor was identified in a human donor with classical Hodgkin lymphoma. The CDR3 is CSGLNTGELFF. The CDR3 coding sequence is TGCAGTGGTCTGAACACCGGGGAGCTGTTTTTT.